This T cell receptor (beta chain) was sequenced in a study of blood T cell repertoires in COVID-19. Study in general: Collection of acute and convalescent COVID-19 samples took place in the United States, Italy and Spain. The cDNA or gDNA used as material had been derived from T cells, B-cell-depleted T cells, or PBMCs.

Authors' processing steps: Amplification of reference gene primers provided the estimated nucleated cell counts. Data came from immunoSEQ multiplex PCR; TCRdb stores just in-frame clones and leaves some out. V and J calls and clone size follow that table, whereas D and trimming were derived from the DNA. The sample yields 120,000 to 150,000 clones, under 90% seen once. V trimming: 3 bases; J trimming: 0 bases; junction bases outside the gene matches: 13. The length of the CDR3 is 18 residues. Germline loops: CDR1 SGDLS, CDR2 YYNGEE. This receptor was taken from a human donor in a cohort sampled during active COVID-19. The V call is TRBV9, the J call TRBJ1-2; 8 nucleotides match TRBD1. Sequenced sample: peripheral blood. CDR3 nucleotide sequence: TGTGCCAGCAGCGCCGGTCCCGGGACAGGTGGACCTAACTATGGCTACACCTTC. It yields the protein CASSAGPGTGGPNYGYTF.